These 24 T cell receptor beta chains share one sample of origin, sequenced in a study of cytomegalovirus exposure and HLA in healthy donors. The primer mix had 60 Vbeta and 13 Jbeta primers. Repertoires were generated with immunoSEQ multiplex PCR, while TCRdb's copy carries only in-frame clones and drops some. The sample's table shows 150,000 to 200,000 clones. The sample consisted of PBMCs. These receptors were collected from a young man in good health and CMV-seronegative.

The chain joins TRBV29-1 to TRBJ1-1; D unresolved. Trimming took 4 bases from V and 1 from J, leaving 10 bases between them. The CDR3 extends over 13 amino acids. Germline values: CDR1 SQVTM, CDR2 ANQGSEA. This CDR3 reads CSVGPPGNTEAFF. The CDR3 nucleotides read TGCAGCGTTGGTCCACCGGGGAACACTGAAGCTTTCTTT. The full variable domain, rest sourced from reference TRBV29-1 and TRBJ1-1, is SAVISQKPSRDICQRGTSLTIQCQVDSQVTMMFWYRQQPGQSLTLIATANQGSEATYESGFVIDKFPISRPNLTFSTLTVSNMSPEDSSIYLCSVGPPGNTEAFFGQGTRLTVV.

This rearrangement joins TRBV4-1 to TRBJ1-2, with D possibly matching TRBD1 (5 bases). V was clipped by 0 bases and J by 5 bases, with 10 bases between them. This CDR3 has 14 amino acids. The germline CDR1 and CDR2 sequences are MGHRA and YSYEKL. Written as DNA, the CDR3 is TGCGCCAGCAGCCAAGATGGGGCGGGGTATGGCTACACCTTC. Its translation: CASSQDGAGYGYTF.

This chain links TRBV7-9 with TRBJ2-5; D possibly corresponds to TRBD1 (5 bases). The V and J ends lost 1 base and 5 bases respectively, with 11 bases between them. The CDR3 has 14 amino acids. CDR1 SEHNR and CDR2 FQNEAQ come from the germline V gene (reference sequence). CDR3 region: CASSLGVGVETQYF. Written as DNA, the CDR3 is TGTGCCAGCAGCTTAGGTGTAGGGGTTGAGACCCAGTACTTC.

The rearrangement links TRBV5-1 to TRBJ2-7, with 9 bases that match TRBD2. Per germline, CDR1 SGHRS and CDR2 YFSETQ. CDR3 length: 15 amino acids. J lost 2 bases, V lost 2 bases, and 5 bases had no gene match. The CDR3 spells CASSFASGTTYEQYF. As DNA, the CDR3 is TGCGCCAGCAGCTTCGCTAGCGGGACAACCTACGAGCAGTACTTC. Full variable domain (rest looked up from reference TRBV5-1 and TRBJ2-7): KAGVTQTPRYLIKTRGQQVTLSCSPISGHRSVSWYQQTPGQGLQFLFEYFSETQRNKGNFPGRFSGRQFSNSRSEMNVSTLELGDSALYLCASSFASGTTYEQYFGPGTRLTVT.

V gene TRBV29-1 combines with J gene TRBJ2-7, with D unclear. The CDR3 loop spans 15 amino acids. V lost 1 base, J lost 0 bases, and 13 bases lay in between. Germline V gives CDR1 SQVTM, CDR2 ANQGSEA. The CDR3 loop reads CSVEAPEISSYEQYF. The CDR3 bases are TGCAGCGTTGAAGCCCCAGAAATCAGCTCCTACGAGCAGTACTTC.

The V call is TRBV30, the J call TRBJ1-4; D uncertain. V lost 4 bases, J lost 7 bases, and 13 bases lay in between. Germline CDR1 reads GTSNPN; CDR2 reads SVGIG (reference sequence). This CDR3 is built from 13 residues. Here the CDR3 DNA reads TGTGCCTGGACCGACAAGGCTGGTGAAAAACTGTTTTTT. Its protein product is CAWTDKAGEKLFF.

CDR3 DNA sequence: TGTGCCAGCAGTTTAGGGGCTTTGATGGGCCGCGGGGAGCTGTTTTTT. Protein sequence: CASSLGALMGRGELFF. V gene TRBV27 combines with J gene TRBJ2-2, with D possibly TRBD1 on 5 matching bases. The germline gives CDR1 MNHEY, CDR2 SMNVEV (reference sequence). CDR3 length: 16 amino acids. V shed 2 bases and J shed 7 bases, with 17 bases lying between them.

The chain combines TRBV19 with TRBJ2-7; 8 bases align to TRBD1. There are 14 residues in the CDR3. Looked up from germline, CDR1 is LNHDA and CDR2 is SQIVND (reference sequence). Trimming cost V 7 bases and J 3 bases; bases outside gene matches: 8. The CDR3 loop is CASNRGQGLYEQYF. The CDR3 nucleotides are TGTGCCAGTAATAGAGGACAGGGTCTCTACGAGCAGTACTTC. Full variable domain (outside the CDR3, taken from reference TRBV19 and TRBJ2-7): DGGITQSPKYLFRKEGQNVTLSCEQNLNHDAMYWYRQDPGQGLRLIYYSQIVNDFQKGDIAEGYSVSREKKESFPLTVTSAQKNPTAFYLCASNRGQGLYEQYFGPGTRLTVT.

The CDR3 nucleotides are TGTGCCAGCAGCCCTGTGACTGGCTACGAGCAGTACTTC. Its protein is CASSPVTGYEQYF. V usage is TRBV5-4 and J usage is TRBJ2-7; D gene uncertain. V was cut by 4 bases and J by 3 bases, with 11 bases left in between. This CDR3 has 13 residues. Germline V gene lookup returns CDR1 SGHNT and CDR2 YYREEE (reference sequence).

The chain joins TRBV6-5 to TRBJ1-1; 10 positions match TRBD1. CDR1 MNHEY and CDR2 SVGAGI come from the germline V gene. V lost 6 bases, J lost 4 bases, and 8 bases stayed unmatched. The CDR3 totals 15 residues. The CDR3 loop reads CASSRFRDRGTEAFF. The CDR3 coding sequence is TGTGCCAGCAGCCGATTCCGGGACAGGGGCACTGAAGCTTTCTTT.

CDR3 nucleotide sequence: TGTGCCAGCAGCGTAGGCACAGGGGGAGGTTCTAATGAAAAACTGTTTTTT. Residues: CASSVGTGGGSNEKLFF. This chain links TRBV9 with TRBJ1-4; TRBD1 aligns across 8 bases. From germline, CDR1 is SGDLS and CDR2 YYNGEE. V was clipped by 0 bases and J by 3 bases; unmatched bases: 7. The CDR3 consists of 17 residues.

The gene calls are TRBV5-1 and TRBJ2-1, with 11 bases that match TRBD2. CDR1 SGHRS and CDR2 YFSETQ come from the germline V gene. The CDR3 is 15 amino acids. The trim removed 6 bases at V and 7 bases at J, leaving 9 bases unmatched. CDR3 protein: CASILLAGEGNEQFF. CDR3 nucleotides: TGCGCCAGCATCCTACTAGCGGGAGAAGGAAATGAGCAGTTCTTC.

The gene calls are TRBV7-6 and TRBJ2-3, with 9 bases matching TRBD2. CDR1 is SGHVS and CDR2 is FNYEAQ in the germline V gene. The V gene end was trimmed by 5 bases and the J gene end by 5 bases; junction bases not matched to a gene: 14. This CDR3 is 17 amino acids long. Here the CDR3 reads CASSPSSSGRPGDTQYF. The CDR3 region has the DNA TGTGCCAGCAGCCCCTCCTCCAGCGGGAGGCCGGGAGATACGCAGTATTTT.

The rearrangement joins TRBV6-5 to TRBJ2-2; TRBD2 matches 11 bases. V lost 1 base to trimming and J lost 6 bases; unmatched junction nucleotides: 1. The length of the CDR3 is 15 residues. The V gene's germline CDR1 is MNHEY and CDR2 SVGAGI. CDR3 bases: TGTGCCAGCAGTTACTTAGCGGGAGGGCCCGGGGAGCTGTTTTTT. Translating it yields CASSYLAGGPGELFF.

In nucleotides, the CDR3 is TGTGCCAGCAGTCAGGGTAGCAATCAGCCCCAGCATTTT. Translation gives CASSQGSNQPQHF. This rearrangement joins TRBV7-8 to TRBJ1-5; TRBD1 is a possible D gene (5 bases). The CDR3 is made up of 13 amino acids. Per germline, CDR1 SGHVS and CDR2 FQNEAQ. V was pared by 6 bases and J by 0 bases, with 6 bases between.

V is TRBV10-2 and J is TRBJ2-3; 13 nucleotides match TRBD2. Germline assignment: CDR1 WSHSY and CDR2 SAAADI. This CDR3 comprises 14 residues. The J segment lost 4 bases and the V segment lost 6 bases, leaving 1 base of the junction unmatched. The CDR3 DNA is TGCGCCAGCAGACTAGCGGGAGGGGCAGATACGCAGTATTTT. It yields the protein CASRLAGGADTQYF.

The rearrangement joins TRBV28 to TRBJ1-5; D not resolved. The germline gives CDR1 MDHEN, CDR2 SYDVKM. This CDR3 spans 13 amino acids. Trimming left V 6 bases short and J 2 bases short, with 8 bases between. CDR3 nucleotide sequence: TGTGCCAGCAGCCCCCCAGGCAATCAGCCCCAGCATTTT. This sequence encodes CASSPPGNQPQHF.

The chain's CDR3 is CATSRGDGEDEQYF. CDR3 coding DNA: TGTGCCACCAGCAGAGGGGACGGGGAGGACGAGCAGTACTTC. This sequence joins TRBV15 and TRBJ2-7, with D maybe TRBD2 (6 bases). Germline V CDR1 and CDR2: LNHNV, YYDKDF (reference sequence). CDR3 size: 14 residues. The V and J ends lost 1 base and 5 bases respectively, with 12 bases between them.

This rearrangement joins TRBV7-9 to TRBJ2-7, with D possibly matching TRBD2 (6 bases). The CDR3 length is 16 residues. Germline CDR1 and CDR2: SEHNR and FQNEAQ (reference sequence). V was pared by 1 base and J by 0 bases, with 13 bases between. The CDR3, as DNA: TGTGCCAGCAGCTTAGTATCACGGGGGAGCTCCTACGAGCAGTACTTC. Amino acid sequence: CASSLVSRGSSYEQYF. The whole variable domain, remainder taken from reference TRBV7-9 and TRBJ2-7, is DTGVSQNPRHKITKRGQNVTFRCDPISEHNRLYWYRQTLGQGPEFLTYFQNEAQLEKSRLLSDRFSAERPKGSFSTLEIQRTEQGDSAMYLCASSLVSRGSSYEQYFGPGTRLTVT.

CDR3 DNA: TGCGCCAGCATTACCCCGGGACAATTGTTTAGATACGAGCAGTACTTC. Translating it yields CASITPGQLFRYEQYF. The chain is built from TRBV10-1 and TRBJ2-7, with D possibly TRBD1 on 6 matching bases. Per the germline V gene, CDR1 is WNHNN and CDR2 is SYGVQD (reference sequence). Trimming shortened V by 7 bases and J by 4 bases, and 23 bases separated the two germline ends. The CDR3 runs to 16 residues.

The chain couples TRBV4-1 to TRBJ2-2; D possibly corresponds to TRBD2 (6 bases). CDR1 and CDR2 (germline): MGHRA, YSYEKL. The ends were cut back, 0 bases at V and 2 bases at J, with 10 bases in the middle. The CDR3 extends over 16 amino acids. The CDR3 loop is CASSQEPGDNTGELFF. The CDR3 DNA reads as TGCGCCAGCAGCCAAGAACCGGGAGACAACACCGGGGAGCTGTTTTTT.

The chain carries TRBV10-3 and TRBJ2-3; a possible D gene is TRBD2 (5 bases). This CDR3 is 14 amino acids long. Trimming cost V 3 bases and J 3 bases, with 10 bases left between them. CDR1 is ENHRY, CDR2 SYGVKD, per germline. In DNA, the CDR3 is TGTGCCATCAGTGACGGGGAACAGACAGATACGCAGTATTTT. Protein product: CAISDGEQTDTQYF.

The rearrangement uses TRBV7-9 and TRBJ2-1, with D possibly being TRBD1 (6 bases). This CDR3 is built from 15 residues. Trimming shortened V by 5 bases and J by 6 bases, and 17 bases separated the two germline ends. Germline V gene sequence: CDR1 SEHNR, CDR2 FQNEAQ (reference sequence). The CDR3 bases are TGTGCCAGCAGCCACGGACAGATCGACATCAATGAGCAGTTCTTC. Amino acid sequence: CASSHGQIDINEQFF.

This chain uses TRBV5-1 with TRBJ1-4; possible D gene TRBD1, 5 bases. CDR3 size: 15 residues. Per the germline V gene, CDR1 is SGHRS and CDR2 is YFSETQ. V lost 0 bases and J lost 8, with 14 bases in between. DNA of the CDR3: TGCGCCAGCAGCTTGGCCACGGGGGGTGAGGAAAAACTGTTTTTT. This sequence encodes CASSLATGGEEKLFF.